The TCR beta chain described here comes from a study of T-cell reconstitution after alpha-beta-depleted transplantation in children. Preparing the TCRbeta library involved the use of unique molecular identifiers. TCRdb redid the calling of the PCR reads with MiXCR, one entry per CDR3 protein. The profile shows fewer than 550,000 distinct CDR3 sequences, 11% of them singletons. The study, taken as a whole, reports: Hyperexpanded clones declined; after one year, newly produced T cells mostly supplied diversity. Several hundred expanded graft clones reportedly were the source of alpha-beta T cells about two months after transplant.

This clonotype was counted many times. Its antigen is still unknown. V was shortened by 6 bases and J by 7 bases, with 12 bases between the two germline ends. CDR3 size: 13 residues. J is TRBJ1-4 and V is TRBV12-3 or TRBV12-4; a weak D match, TRBD1 (6 bases). Source: PBMCs, mostly from graft donor cells, taken 180 days after TCRalphabeta/CD19-depleted stem cell transplant. The receptor's source is a female patient aged 2-15 years who had a stem cell transplant for aplastic anemia, so the T cells may come from the graft donor. DNA for the CDR3: TGTGCCAGCAGGCGTACAGGGAGTGAAAAACTGTTTTTT. It specifies CASRRTGSEKLFF.